The present TCR beta chain was sequenced within a study of cytomegalovirus exposure and HLA in healthy donors. Germline loops: CDR1 MGHRA, CDR2 YSYEKL. The CDR3 length is 13 residues. In the PCR, 60 Vbeta and 13 Jbeta primers were used. Measured with immunoSEQ multiplex PCR; TCRdb has only the in-frame clones, and not every one. This sample's clone table lists around 200,000 clones. The donors (healthy individuals) were bone marrow donors. Study observations and caveats: Presence/absence analyses assumed roughly uniform sequencing depth across donors, which may not hold.

A word on this clone: Antigen unknown.

Sequenced: PBMCs. The chain employs TRBV4-1 and TRBJ2-5; tentatively, D is TRBD1 (5 bases). The J call may be faulty, since TRBJ2-7 better matches the DNA end. The sequence was obtained from a woman younger than 35 in good health and CMV-seropositive. The CDR3 bases are TGCGCCAGCAGCCAAGGCAGGGCCTACGAGCAGTACTTC. It yields the protein CASSQGRAYEQYF.